The sequence of this T cell receptor (beta chain) was determined in a study of cytomegalovirus exposure and HLA in healthy donors. The protocol was immunoSEQ multiplex PCR, while the TCRdb copy is restricted to in-frame clones and leaves out a portion. The sample contains some 130,000 clones, about 80% of which appear only once. V gave up 5 bases and J gave up 4 bases; unmatched junction bases: 5. Germline V gives CDR1 SNHLY, CDR2 FYNNEI. CDR3 length: 16 amino acids. This receptor was identified in a man aged 30 to 45 in good health and CMV-seropositive. This chain joins TRBV2 and TRBJ2-2; 12 bases agree with TRBD2. The sequenced sample was PBMCs. CDR3 loop: CASSPSGRAGTGELFF. The CDR3 region has the DNA TGTGCCAGCAGTCCTAGCGGGAGGGCCGGCACCGGGGAGCTGTTTTTT. Full variable domain (missing parts from reference TRBV2 and TRBJ2-2): EPEVTQTPSHQVTQMGQEVILRCVPISNHLYFYWYRQILGQKVEFLVSFYNNEISEKSEIFDDQFSVERPDGSNFTLKIRSTKLEDSAMYFCASSPSGRAGTGELFFGEGSRLTVL.